This is a list of T cell receptor beta chains from one sample in a study of CD4 T cells in relation to SARS-CoV-2 and coronaviruses. Data came from immunoSEQ multiplex PCR; TCRdb stores just in-frame clones and leaves some out. In the table there are about 22,000 clones, about 80% of which are singletons. No antigen has been identified for these receptors. The sequencing sample was made of CD4+ T cells from PBMCs, cultured in vitro. These receptor sequences come from a human donor in good health. Both conserved end residues are part of each CDR3. The order of the fields is J gene, clone size, D gene, V gene, CDR3 DNA, CDR3 protein. D genes are given only for firm matches. Clone sizes are given selectively: once, few, many, or a class where the clone is expanded.

j_gene: TRBJ2-7; abundance: -; d_gene: TRBD1; v_gene: TRBV7-8; CDR3nt: TGTGCCAGCAGCTTAATTTTTACGGGACAGGGGAACGAGCAGTACTTC; CDR3aa: CASSLIFTGQGNEQYF
j_gene: TRBJ2-4; abundance: -; d_gene: TRBD1; v_gene: TRBV28; CDR3nt: TGTGCCAGCACCCCAGTCAGGGACAGTTCTGTAGCCAAAAACATTCAGTACTTC; CDR3aa: CASTPVRDSSVAKNIQYF
j_gene: TRBJ2-7; abundance: -; d_gene: -; v_gene: TRBV7-3; CDR3nt: TGTGCCAGCAGCTTACGGGCGGGTTCCTCCTACGAGCAGTACTTC; CDR3aa: CASSLRAGSSYEQYF
j_gene: TRBJ2-1; abundance: -; d_gene: TRBD2; v_gene: TRBV3-1/TRBV3-2; CDR3nt: TGTGCCAGCAGCCTCGGACTAGCGGGGAACTACGAGTTCTTC; CDR3aa: CASSLGLAGNYEFF
j_gene: TRBJ2-1; abundance: -; d_gene: -; v_gene: TRBV10-3; CDR3nt: TGTGCCATCAGTGAGTCGATTAGCGGATTGGGAGAGACCAACAATGAGCAGTTCTTC; CDR3aa: CAISESISGLGETNNEQFF
j_gene: TRBJ2-5; abundance: -; d_gene: -; v_gene: TRBV10-1; CDR3nt: TGCGCCAGCAGTGGGACAGCCCAAGAGACCCAGTACTTC; CDR3aa: CASSGTAQETQYF
j_gene: TRBJ1-5; abundance: -; d_gene: -; v_gene: TRBV29-1; CDR3nt: TGCAGCGTTGCGACAGATTATAGCAATCAGCCCCAGCATTTT; CDR3aa: CSVATDYSNQPQHF
j_gene: TRBJ1-5; abundance: -; d_gene: -; v_gene: TRBV19; CDR3nt: TGTGCCAGTAGTACGAACGGGGGCGATCAGCCCCAGCATTTT; CDR3aa: CASSTNGGDQPQHF
j_gene: TRBJ2-1; abundance: -; d_gene: TRBD2; v_gene: TRBV5-1; CDR3nt: TGCGCCAGCAGCCCACCGGGACTAGCGGATAGCTCCTACAATGAGCAGTTCTTC; CDR3aa: CASSPPGLADSSYNEQFF
j_gene: TRBJ1-5; abundance: -; d_gene: -; v_gene: TRBV28; CDR3nt: TGTGCCAGCAGTTTAGAGAGCAATCAGCCCCAGCATTTT; CDR3aa: CASSLESNQPQHF
j_gene: TRBJ2-2; abundance: -; d_gene: -; v_gene: TRBV28; CDR3nt: TGTGCCAGTGGGGGTGGGGGCACCGGGGAGCTGTTTTTT; CDR3aa: CASGGGGTGELFF
j_gene: TRBJ2-7; abundance: few; d_gene: TRBD1; v_gene: TRBV7-3; CDR3nt: TGTGCCAGCAGCGCATCATCAGGGGGCGAGCAGTACTTC; CDR3aa: CASSASSGGEQYF
j_gene: TRBJ1-3; abundance: -; d_gene: TRBD1; v_gene: TRBV9; CDR3nt: TGTGCCAGCAGCGTGACAGGGGCTGGAAACACCATATATTTT; CDR3aa: CASSVTGAGNTIYF
j_gene: TRBJ2-2; abundance: few; d_gene: TRBD2; v_gene: TRBV18; CDR3nt: TGTGCCAGCTCACCCATAAGCGGGGGGAACACCGGGGAGCTGTTTTTT; CDR3aa: CASSPISGGNTGELFF
j_gene: TRBJ1-2; abundance: -; d_gene: TRBD1; v_gene: TRBV18; CDR3nt: TGTGCCAGCTCACCGAGGACAGGGAGGACTGGCTACACCTTC; CDR3aa: CASSPRTGRTGYTF
j_gene: TRBJ2-1; abundance: few; d_gene: TRBD2; v_gene: TRBV28; CDR3nt: TGTGCCAGCAGCCAAAGCCCCGGACTAGGAGGTCTTGACAATGAGCAGTTCTTC; CDR3aa: CASSQSPGLGGLDNEQFF
j_gene: TRBJ2-1; abundance: once; d_gene: -; v_gene: TRBV24-1; CDR3nt: TGTGCCACCAGTGACCCCCGGACATTGGCTCAAGAGCAGTTCTTC; CDR3aa: CATSDPRTLAQEQFF
j_gene: TRBJ1-1; abundance: -; d_gene: TRBD1; v_gene: TRBV6-1; CDR3nt: TGTGCCAGCAGTGAACTGACAGGGCCGATACCCGGGGCTTTCTTT; CDR3aa: CASSELTGPIPGAFF
j_gene: TRBJ1-6; abundance: -; d_gene: TRBD1; v_gene: TRBV28; CDR3nt: TGTGCCAGCAGAGGACAGGGCTCCTATAATTCACCCCTCCACTTT; CDR3aa: CASRGQGSYNSPLHF
j_gene: TRBJ2-1; abundance: -; d_gene: TRBD2; v_gene: TRBV5-1; CDR3nt: TGCGCCAGCAGCTTAAGCGGGAGTGGTTTTAATGAGCAGTTCTTC; CDR3aa: CASSLSGSGFNEQFF
j_gene: TRBJ1-3; abundance: -; d_gene: -; v_gene: TRBV18; CDR3nt: TGTGCCAGCTCACCGAATAGACGGGGGACTGCGGTTGACACCATATATTTT; CDR3aa: CASSPNRRGTAVDTIYF
j_gene: TRBJ2-1; abundance: -; d_gene: -; v_gene: TRBV5-5; CDR3nt: TGTGCCAGCAGCTGGGCTGCAGGGTATTTGCGGGCCCCCAATGAGCAGTTCTTC; CDR3aa: CASSWAAGYLRAPNEQFF
j_gene: TRBJ2-1; abundance: -; d_gene: TRBD2; v_gene: TRBV19; CDR3nt: TGTGCCAGTAGTCCGCAAGCGGGAGAATGGAATGAGCAGTTCTTC; CDR3aa: CASSPQAGEWNEQFF
j_gene: TRBJ1-1; abundance: once; d_gene: -; v_gene: TRBV5-1; CDR3nt: TGCGCCAGCAGCTTGGGGGAACGGACAGACACTGAAGCTTTCTTT; CDR3aa: CASSLGERTDTEAFF
j_gene: TRBJ2-1; abundance: -; d_gene: TRBD2; v_gene: TRBV5-1; CDR3nt: TGCGCCAGCAGATCGGGACTAGCGGTAACCCCCGCCTACAATGAGCAGTTCTTC; CDR3aa: CASRSGLAVTPAYNEQFF
j_gene: TRBJ1-4; abundance: -; d_gene: -; v_gene: TRBV2; CDR3nt: TGTGCCAGCAGTGAAGCCGGGACGGGGAATGAAAAACTGTTTTTT; CDR3aa: CASSEAGTGNEKLFF